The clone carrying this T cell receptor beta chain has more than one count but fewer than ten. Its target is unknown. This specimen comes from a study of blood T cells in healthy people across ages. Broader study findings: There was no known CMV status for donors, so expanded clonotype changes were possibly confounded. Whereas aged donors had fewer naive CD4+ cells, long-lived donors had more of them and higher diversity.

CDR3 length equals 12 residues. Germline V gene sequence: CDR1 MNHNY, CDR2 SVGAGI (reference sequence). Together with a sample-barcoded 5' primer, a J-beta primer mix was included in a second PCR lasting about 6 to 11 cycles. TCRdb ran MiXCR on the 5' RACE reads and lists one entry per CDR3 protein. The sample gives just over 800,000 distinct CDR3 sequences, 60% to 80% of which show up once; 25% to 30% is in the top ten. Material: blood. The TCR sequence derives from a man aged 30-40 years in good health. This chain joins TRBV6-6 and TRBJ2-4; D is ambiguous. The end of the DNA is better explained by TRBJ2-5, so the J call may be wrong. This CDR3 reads CASSSIQETQYF. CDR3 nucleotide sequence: TGTGCCAGCAGTTCCATTCAAGAGACCCAGTACTTC.